Shown below are 23 T cell receptor beta chains from a single sample sequenced in a study of cytomegalovirus exposure and HLA in healthy donors (dated by TCRdb to between 2016 and 2019). The library was built by means of the immunoSEQ multiplex PCR assay. The multiplex PCR relied on a mix of 60 forward primers for TCR Vbeta segments and 13 reverse primers for TCR Jbeta segments. Here the immuneACCESS table is served through TCRdb, limited to in-frame sequences with V and J called. Missing clones are a known gap in these copies; in checked studies unresolved V genes cover under half, and the rest lacks a known reason. The sample table lists some 120,000 clones, roughly 83% of them with a count of one. Together, the top ten hold about 2% of the sample. Sequencing was performed on PBMCs. These receptors originate from a man aged 18 to 29 in good health and CMV-seronegative.

The chain carries TRBV9 and TRBJ1-2; no clear D. CDR3 length: 17 residues. Between the trimmed V and J ends, which lost 0 bases and 0 bases, there was a span of 15 bases. Germline V gene sequence: CDR1 SGDLS, CDR2 YYNGEE. The CDR3 loop is CASSVAGLSLANYGYTF. CDR3 nucleotides: TGTGCCAGCAGCGTAGCTGGACTTTCTTTAGCTAACTATGGCTACACCTTC.

This clone was found a few times. This chain uses TRBV6-1 with TRBJ2-1; TRBD2 aligns across 9 bases. The V and J ends lost 3 bases and 12 bases, in that order; junction bases with no gene match: 3. CDR1 MNHNS and CDR2 SASEGT come from the germline V gene. This CDR3 region has 12 residues. The CDR3 region is CASSDSGRWQFF. The CDR3 DNA reads TGTGCCAGCAGTGATAGCGGGAGATGGCAGTTCTTC.

J is TRBJ1-6 and V is TRBV5-1, with D perhaps matching TRBD1 (6 bases). The CDR3 sequence is 16 residues long. CDR1 and CDR2 from the germline V gene are SGHRS and YFSETQ. Deletions cut 5 bases from V and 0 bases from J, with 12 bases between. In DNA form, the CDR3 reads TGCGCCAGCAGTATTCAGGGGAGCTCCTATAATTCACCCCTCCACTTT. Protein product: CASSIQGSSYNSPLHF.

This clone was picked up one time. The CDR3 DNA sequence: TGTGCCAGCAGCACCCTCGGGACAGGGGGCTACGAGCAGTACTTC. Its protein is CASSTLGTGGYEQYF. The chain joins TRBV28 to TRBJ2-7; 11 nucleotides line up with TRBD1. The trim removed 6 bases at V and 3 bases at J, leaving 7 bases unmatched. There are 15 residues in the CDR3. Germline V gene sequence: CDR1 MDHEN, CDR2 SYDVKM.

This chain connects TRBV28 to TRBJ2-7, with D possibly TRBD2 on 5 matching bases. V was pared by 0 bases and J by 6 bases, with 6 bases between. Germline assignment: CDR1 MDHEN and CDR2 SYDVKM. This CDR3 comprises 12 residues. The CDR3 DNA reads as TGTGCCAGCAGTTTATGGGGAGTCGAGCAGTACTTC. Protein product: CASSLWGVEQYF. Using reference TRBV28 and TRBJ2-7 for the parts outside the CDR3, the full variable domain is DVKVTQSSRYLVKRTGEKVFLECVQDMDHENMFWYRQDPGLGLRLIYFSYDVKMKEKGDIPEGYSVSREKKERFSLILESASTNQTSMYLCASSLWGVEQYFGPGTRLTVT.

The chain links TRBV11-2 to TRBJ1-2; D possibly corresponds to TRBD1 (5 bases). The CDR3 extends over 17 amino acids. V dropped 3 bases and J dropped 2 bases, with 19 bases sitting between them. The V gene's germline CDR1 is SGHAT and CDR2 FQNNGV. The CDR3 coding sequence is TGTGCCAGCAGCTTCCGGGCGGATAGGGGTGCAAACTATGGCTACACCTTC. This codes for CASSFRADRGANYGYTF.

This clone was detected only a few times. This chain joins TRBV7-9 and TRBJ1-1; 9 bases align to TRBD1. The CDR3 is 14 residues long. J lost 5 bases, V lost 8 bases, and 9 bases had no gene match. Per germline, CDR1 SEHNR and CDR2 FQNEAQ (reference sequence). CDR3 loop: CASRDTGGQTEAFF. Written as DNA, the CDR3 is TGTGCCAGCCGGGACACAGGGGGCCAAACTGAAGCTTTCTTT.

This clone was recorded a few times. The chain uses TRBV10-2 and TRBJ1-5; perhaps TRBD1 as D (5 bases). The V end lost 5 bases, the J end lost 2 bases, and 10 bases lay between the germline ends. Germline CDR1 reads WSHSY; CDR2 reads SAAADI. The CDR3 sequence is 14 residues long. This CDR3 reads CASSQGYGNQPQHF. The CDR3 coding sequence is TGCGCCAGCAGTCAGGGATACGGCAATCAGCCCCAGCATTTT.

J is TRBJ2-2 and V is TRBV9, with a tentative D call TRBD1 (6 bases). From germline, CDR1 is SGDLS and CDR2 YYNGEE. The CDR3 spans 16 residues. V lost 2 bases, J lost 0 bases, and 11 bases lay in between. The CDR3 DNA is TGTGCCAGCAGCGTGCGACAGGCTACGAACACCGGGGAGCTGTTTTTT. It translates to CASSVRQATNTGELFF.

The genes are TRBV13 and TRBJ2-1, with 9 bases aligning to TRBD2. The CDR3 is 15 residues long. The V gene end was trimmed by 5 bases and the J gene end by 9 bases; junction bases not matched to a gene: 11. CDR1 and CDR2 from the germline V gene are PRHDT and FYEKMQ (reference sequence). CDR3 residues: CASSTTSGLGGEQFF. The CDR3 nucleotides read TGTGCCAGCAGCACGACTAGCGGACTCGGGGGTGAGCAGTTCTTC.

The sample holds a few counts of this clone. The chain joins TRBV6-1 to TRBJ2-6; 9 positions agree with TRBD2. V dropped 7 bases and J dropped 1; count of bases not matched to a gene: 2. The CDR3 runs 15 residues. Germline V gene sequence: CDR1 MNHNS, CDR2 SASEGT. This CDR3 is CASTAGGSGANVLTF. The CDR3 DNA is TGTGCCAGCACTGCGGGAGGGTCTGGGGCCAACGTCCTGACTTTC.

This chain connects TRBV5-5 to TRBJ1-5; TRBD1 agrees at 7 bases. J gave up 4 bases and V 4 bases, and 11 bases lay outside the gene matches. This CDR3 comprises 16 residues. Per germline, CDR1 SGHKS and CDR2 YYEKEE (reference sequence). The DNA of the CDR3 is TGTGCCAGCAGCGATATGAACAGGGGACCGAATCAGCCCCAGCATTTT. Protein: CASSDMNRGPNQPQHF. Full variable domain (remainder filled in from reference TRBV5-5 and TRBJ1-5): DAGVTQSPTHLIKTRGQQVTLRCSPISGHKSVSWYQQVLGQGPQFIFQYYEKEERGRGNFPDRFSARQFPNYSSELNVNALLLGDSALYLCASSDMNRGPNQPQHFGDGTRLSIL.

About this clone: The junction departs from germline at one end; a sequencing error may be responsible. V usage is TRBV7-9 and J usage is TRBJ2-5; 9 bases line up with TRBD2. CDR1 and CDR2 (germline): SEHNR, FQNEAQ (reference sequence). The CDR3 has 14 amino acids. In nucleotides, the CDR3 is TGTTCCAGCAGCTGGTATAGCGGGAGTGAGACCCAGTACTTC. Translated: CSSSWYSGSETQYF. The entire variable domain, with the rest obtained from reference TRBV7-9 and TRBJ2-5, is as follows: DTGVSQNPRHKITKRGQNVTFRCDPISEHNRLYWYRQTLGQGPEFLTYFQNEAQLEKSRLLSDRFSAERPKGSFSTLEIQRTEQGDSAMYLCSSSWYSGSETQYFGPGTRLLVL.

The chain is built from TRBV28 and TRBJ1-6; weak D call: TRBD1 (5 bases). Trimming took 8 bases from V and 6 from J, leaving 11 bases between them. Germline V gene data show CDR1 as MDHEN and CDR2 as SYDVKM. The CDR3 has 13 amino acids. Written as DNA, the CDR3 is TGTGCCAGCGGGGGGGGAGTTAATTCACCCCTCCACTTT. Encoded protein: CASGGGVNSPLHF.

The chain couples TRBV27 to TRBJ2-4; 13 bases agree with TRBD2. Germline-derived CDR1 and CDR2 are MNHEY and SMNVEV (reference sequence). V was pared by 5 bases and J by 3 bases, with 10 bases of the junction left unmatched. The CDR3 spans 18 residues. The CDR3, as DNA: TGTGCCAGCAGTCCCCCACTAGCGGGAGGGTCTGTCAAAAACATTCAGTACTTC. Translating it yields CASSPPLAGGSVKNIQYF.

This chain uses TRBV19 with TRBJ1-5; the D is unclear. CDR1 and CDR2 (germline): LNHDA, SQIVND (reference sequence). The CDR3 runs 13 residues. Trimming pared 6 bases from V and 6 bases from J, leaving 12 bases between. The CDR3 is CASRTTRAQPQHF. The CDR3, as DNA: TGTGCCAGTAGGACTACTAGGGCTCAGCCCCAGCATTTT.

The chain employs TRBV6-5 and TRBJ2-2; 11 positions match TRBD2. Trimming took 4 bases from V and 6 from J; bases not matched to a gene: 4. This CDR3 has 15 residues. The germline V gene has CDR1 MNHEY and CDR2 SVGAGI. This CDR3 is CASSLAGGPPGELFF. DNA of the CDR3: TGTGCCAGCAGTTTAGCGGGAGGGCCACCCGGGGAGCTGTTTTTT.

The chain uses TRBV21-1 and TRBJ2-7; the D segment call TRBD2 is taken from the table without a DNA check. TRBV21-1 is a recognized pseudogene. This CDR3 is built from 12 residues. The CDR3 sequence: CASSKGNYEQYV. In nucleotides, the CDR3 is TGTGCCAGCAGCAAAGGCAACTACGAGCAGTACGTC.

Concerning this clone: This sample includes further DNA sequences coding for the same CDR3. The V call is TRBV28, the J call TRBJ2-3; D unresolved. The CDR3 has 14 amino acids. The V and J ends lost 8 bases and 0 bases respectively, with 12 bases between them. The V gene's germline CDR1 is MDHEN and CDR2 SYDVKM. In DNA, the CDR3 is TGTGCCAGCCAAGTTTCGACTAGCACAGATACGCAGTATTTT. Amino acids: CASQVSTSTDTQYF.

The chain is built from TRBV5-6 and TRBJ1-2; D unresolved. V lost 4 bases, J lost 4 bases, and 17 bases lay in between. Germline V gene lookup returns CDR1 SGHDT and CDR2 YYEEEE. The CDR3 has 15 residues. CDR3 region: CASSPPASASYGYTF. The CDR3 bases are TGTGCCAGCAGCCCTCCCGCCTCTGCGAGCTATGGCTACACCTTC.

The V call is TRBV7-3, the J call TRBJ1-1, with D possibly being TRBD1 (5 bases). The CDR3 contains 14 residues. CDR1 and CDR2 (germline): SGHTA, FQGTGA. Trimming cost V 2 bases and J 4 bases, with 11 bases left between them. The CDR3 here is CASSLGGGGTEAFF. The CDR3 bases are TGTGCCAGCAGCTTAGGCGGGGGAGGCACTGAAGCTTTCTTT.

The V call is TRBV6-5, the J call TRBJ1-1; no clear D. The V and J ends lost 0 bases and 10 bases respectively, with 15 bases between them. The CDR3 is 14 residues long. The V gene's germline CDR1 is MNHEY and CDR2 SVGAGI. For the CDR3, the DNA is TGTGCCAGCAGTTACTCAGCCTTAGCCCTGGTAGCTTTCTTT. Protein: CASSYSALALVAFF.

This clone showed up just a few times. This chain joins TRBV7-9 and TRBJ1-1; D is unclear. With 5 bases removed from V and 1 base from J, the gap between germline ends came to 8 bases. This CDR3 comprises 13 residues. Germline CDR1 SEHNR, CDR2 FQNEAQ (reference sequence). The CDR3, as DNA: TGTGCCAGCAGCCCCTGGGCGAACACTGAAGCTTTCTTT. It encodes CASSPWANTEAFF. Full variable domain (missing parts from reference TRBV7-9 and TRBJ1-1): DTGVSQNPRHKITKRGQNVTFRCDPISEHNRLYWYRQTLGQGPEFLTYFQNEAQLEKSRLLSDRFSAERPKGSFSTLEIQRTEQGDSAMYLCASSPWANTEAFFGQGTRLTVV.